Following are 6 T cell receptor beta chains from one sample sequenced in a study of STAT5B mutations in CD4+ large granular lymphocyte leukemia. The method was immunoSEQ multiplex PCR; TCRdb's version includes in-frame clones alone and lacks a portion of them. Seen here are approximately 25,000 clones, roughly 69% observed once, and the top ten hold over 8%. Sequenced input: CD4+ T cells from blood buffy coats. The source is a human donor in good health.

The sample holds a few counts of this clone. The chain uses TRBV19 and TRBJ2-1; 7 bases are shared with TRBD2. The germline gives CDR1 LNHDA, CDR2 SQIVND (reference sequence). V was clipped by 7 bases and J by 4 bases; unmatched bases: 4. The CDR3 is made up of 13 amino acids. The CDR3 loop is CASNNGGYNEQFF. DNA for the CDR3: TGTGCCAGTAACAACGGGGGGTACAATGAGCAGTTCTTC.

This sequence joins TRBV7-4 and TRBJ2-6; D gene ambiguous. CDR3 length: 15 amino acids. Germline V gene sequence: CDR1 SGHVT, CDR2 SQSDAQ. The ends were cut back, 6 bases at V and 0 bases at J, with 9 bases in the middle. CDR3 sequence: CASRPAPSGANVLTF. CDR3 nucleotide sequence: TGTGCCAGCAGACCCGCCCCCTCTGGGGCCAACGTCCTGACTTTC.

This clone has just one count. The J gene is TRBJ2-2, the V gene TRBV10-1, with a weak D call TRBD2 (6 bases). V lost 3 bases and J lost 6, with 8 bases in between. Germline lookup yields CDR1 WNHNN and CDR2 SYGVQD (reference sequence). This CDR3 has 13 residues. This CDR3 is CASSDRDSGELFF. The CDR3 DNA reads TGCGCCAGCAGTGACAGGGACTCCGGGGAGCTGTTTTTT.

The chain recombines TRBV7-2 with TRBJ1-4; D perhaps matches TRBD1 (6 bases). There are 15 residues in the CDR3. V was clipped by 5 bases and J by 0 bases, with 10 bases between them. The germline CDR1 and CDR2 sequences are SGHTA and FQGNSA. CDR3 loop: CASSTPGATNEKLFF. CDR3 DNA: TGTGCCAGCAGCACCCCAGGGGCAACTAATGAAAAACTGTTTTTT.

This clone was counted between two and nine times. The chain recombines TRBV5-1 with TRBJ1-5; D possibly corresponds to TRBD1 (5 bases). V was pared by 2 bases and J by 3 bases, with 6 bases between. The CDR3 is 13 amino acids. CDR1 SGHRS and CDR2 YFSETQ come from the germline V gene. The CDR3 sequence: CASSLGVNQPQHF. In DNA form, the CDR3 reads TGCGCCAGCAGCTTAGGGGTCAATCAGCCCCAGCATTTT.

The chain is built from TRBV18 and TRBJ2-5; TRBD1 might be the D (5 bases). Deletions cut 3 bases from V and 5 bases from J, with 10 bases between. CDR1 is KGHSH and CDR2 is LQKENI in the germline V gene. This CDR3 region has 13 residues. The CDR3 reads CASSPQGAETQYF. In nucleotides, the CDR3 is TGTGCCAGCTCACCCCAGGGCGCGGAGACCCAGTACTTC.